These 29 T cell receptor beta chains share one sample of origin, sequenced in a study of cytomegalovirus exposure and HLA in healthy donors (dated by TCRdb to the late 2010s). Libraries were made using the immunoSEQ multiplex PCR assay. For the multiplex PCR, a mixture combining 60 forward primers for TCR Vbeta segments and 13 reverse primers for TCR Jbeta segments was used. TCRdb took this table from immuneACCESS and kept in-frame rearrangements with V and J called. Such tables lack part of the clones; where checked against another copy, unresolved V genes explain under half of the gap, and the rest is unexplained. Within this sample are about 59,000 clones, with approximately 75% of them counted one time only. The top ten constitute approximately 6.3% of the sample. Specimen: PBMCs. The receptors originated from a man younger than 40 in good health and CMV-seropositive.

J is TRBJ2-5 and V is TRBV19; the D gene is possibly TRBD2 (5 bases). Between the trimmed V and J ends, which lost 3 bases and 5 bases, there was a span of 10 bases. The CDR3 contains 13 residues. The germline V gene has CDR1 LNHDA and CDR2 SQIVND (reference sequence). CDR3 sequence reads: CASSMKGVETQYF. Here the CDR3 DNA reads TGTGCCAGTAGTATGAAGGGAGTGGAGACCCAGTACTTC.

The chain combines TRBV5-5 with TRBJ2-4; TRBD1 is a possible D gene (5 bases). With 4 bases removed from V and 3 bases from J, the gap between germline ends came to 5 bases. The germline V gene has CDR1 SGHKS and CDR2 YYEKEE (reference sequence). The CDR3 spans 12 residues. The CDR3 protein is CASSDSKNIQYF. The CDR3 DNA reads TGTGCCAGCAGCGACAGCAAAAACATTCAGTACTTC. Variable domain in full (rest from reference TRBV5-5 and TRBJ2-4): DAGVTQSPTHLIKTRGQQVTLRCSPISGHKSVSWYQQVLGQGPQFIFQYYEKEERGRGNFPDRFSARQFPNYSSELNVNALLLGDSALYLCASSDSKNIQYFGAGTRLSVL.

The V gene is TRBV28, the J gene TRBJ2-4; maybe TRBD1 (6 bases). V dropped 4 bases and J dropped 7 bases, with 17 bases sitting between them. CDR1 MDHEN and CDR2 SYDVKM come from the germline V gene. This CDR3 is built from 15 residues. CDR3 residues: CASSSLDSELNIQYF. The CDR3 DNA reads TGTGCCAGCAGTTCCCTGGACAGTGAGTTGAACATTCAGTACTTC.

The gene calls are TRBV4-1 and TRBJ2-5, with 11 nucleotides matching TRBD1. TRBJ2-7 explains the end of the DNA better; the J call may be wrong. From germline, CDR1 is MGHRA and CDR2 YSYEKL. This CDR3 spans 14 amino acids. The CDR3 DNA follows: TGCGCCAGCAGCCCTAGGGACAGGGGGAACGAGCAGTACTTC. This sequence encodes CASSPRDRGNEQYF.

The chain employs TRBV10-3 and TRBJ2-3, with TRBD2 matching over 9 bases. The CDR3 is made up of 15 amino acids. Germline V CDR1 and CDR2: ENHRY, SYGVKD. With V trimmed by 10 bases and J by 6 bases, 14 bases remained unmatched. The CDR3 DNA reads TGTGCCAACGCGAACCATAGCGGGGGCCGGGATACGCAGTATTTT. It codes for CANANHSGGRDTQYF.

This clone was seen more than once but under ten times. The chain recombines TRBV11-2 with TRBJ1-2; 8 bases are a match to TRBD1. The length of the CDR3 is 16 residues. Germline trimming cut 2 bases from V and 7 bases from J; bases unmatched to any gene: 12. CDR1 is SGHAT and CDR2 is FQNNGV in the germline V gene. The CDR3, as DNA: TGTGCCAGCAGCTTAACTGATCAGGGGGCTCGGGGTGGCTACACCTTC. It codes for CASSLTDQGARGGYTF.

The CDR3, as DNA: TGTGCCAGCAGCTTAGGTCCTGGGGACTACGAGCAGTACTTC. It yields the protein CASSLGPGDYEQYF. This rearrangement joins TRBV5-6 to TRBJ2-5; D call uncertain. The tail of the sequence fits TRBJ2-7 better, so the J call may be wrong. The CDR3 runs 14 residues. Germline CDR1 and CDR2: SGHDT and YYEEEE.

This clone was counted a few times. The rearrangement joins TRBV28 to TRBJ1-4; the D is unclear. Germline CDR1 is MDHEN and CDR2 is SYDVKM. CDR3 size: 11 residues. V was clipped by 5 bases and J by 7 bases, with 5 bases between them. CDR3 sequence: CASSPGEKLFF. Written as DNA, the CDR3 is TGTGCCAGCAGTCCAGGTGAAAAACTGTTTTTT.

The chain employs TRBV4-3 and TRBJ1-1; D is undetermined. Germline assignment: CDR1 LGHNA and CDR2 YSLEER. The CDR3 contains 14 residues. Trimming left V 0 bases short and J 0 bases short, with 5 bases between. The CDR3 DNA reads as TGCGCCAGCAGCCAAGATTGGCTGAACACTGAAGCTTTCTTT. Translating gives CASSQDWLNTEAFF.

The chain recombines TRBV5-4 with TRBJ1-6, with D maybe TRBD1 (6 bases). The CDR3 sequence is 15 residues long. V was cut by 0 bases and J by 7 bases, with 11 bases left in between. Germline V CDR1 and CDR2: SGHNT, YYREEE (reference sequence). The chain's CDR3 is CASSLDPGVNSPLHF. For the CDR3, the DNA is TGTGCCAGCAGCTTGGATCCAGGGGTAAATTCACCCCTCCACTTT.

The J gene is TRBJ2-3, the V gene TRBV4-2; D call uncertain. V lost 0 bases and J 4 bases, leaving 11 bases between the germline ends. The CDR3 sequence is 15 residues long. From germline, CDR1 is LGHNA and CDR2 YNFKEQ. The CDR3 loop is CASSQDRTESDTQYF. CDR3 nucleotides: TGTGCCAGCAGCCAAGATCGAACAGAGTCAGATACGCAGTATTTT.

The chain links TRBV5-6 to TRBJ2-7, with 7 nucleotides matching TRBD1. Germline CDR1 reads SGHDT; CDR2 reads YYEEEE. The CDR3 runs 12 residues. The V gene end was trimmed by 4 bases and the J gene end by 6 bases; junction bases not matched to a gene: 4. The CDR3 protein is CASSLDRVEQYF. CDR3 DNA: TGTGCCAGCAGCCTAGACAGGGTCGAGCAGTACTTC.

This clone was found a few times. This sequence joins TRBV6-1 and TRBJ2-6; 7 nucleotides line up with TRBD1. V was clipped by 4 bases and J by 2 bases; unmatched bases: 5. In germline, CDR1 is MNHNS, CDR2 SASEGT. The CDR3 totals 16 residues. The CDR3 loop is CASSGDSRAGANVLTF. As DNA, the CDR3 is TGTGCCAGCAGTGGGGACAGTCGAGCTGGGGCCAACGTCCTGACTTTC.

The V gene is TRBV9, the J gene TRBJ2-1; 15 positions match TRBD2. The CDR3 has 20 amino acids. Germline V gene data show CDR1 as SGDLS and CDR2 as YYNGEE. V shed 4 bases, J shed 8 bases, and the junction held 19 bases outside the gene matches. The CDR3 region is CASSPTWTSGGASSRHEQFF. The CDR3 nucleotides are TGTGCCAGCAGCCCAACCTGGACTAGCGGGGGGGCGTCATCCCGGCATGAGCAGTTCTTC.

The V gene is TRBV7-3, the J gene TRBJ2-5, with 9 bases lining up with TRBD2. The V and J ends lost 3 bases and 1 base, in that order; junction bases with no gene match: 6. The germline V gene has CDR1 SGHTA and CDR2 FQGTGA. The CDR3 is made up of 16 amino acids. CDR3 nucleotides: TGTGCCAGCAGCTTTAGCGGGGGAGGACTCCAAGAGACCCAGTACTTC. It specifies CASSFSGGGLQETQYF.

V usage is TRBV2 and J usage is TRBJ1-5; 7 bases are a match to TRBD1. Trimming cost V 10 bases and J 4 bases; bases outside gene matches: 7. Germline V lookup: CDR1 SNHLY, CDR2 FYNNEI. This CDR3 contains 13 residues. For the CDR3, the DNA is TGTGCCATACAGGGACAGTTAAATCAGCCCCAGCATTTT. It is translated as CAIQGQLNQPQHF.

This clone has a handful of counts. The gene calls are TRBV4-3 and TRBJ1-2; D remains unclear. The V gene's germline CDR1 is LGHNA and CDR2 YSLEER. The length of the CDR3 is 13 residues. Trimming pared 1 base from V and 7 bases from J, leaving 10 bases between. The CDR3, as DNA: TGCGCCAGCAGCCAAGCGCGAGGGATTGGCTACACCTTC. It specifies CASSQARGIGYTF.

CDR3 sequence reads: CASSLDRGSGGYTF. The CDR3 bases are TGCGCCAGCAGCTTGGACAGGGGATCGGGCGGCTACACCTTC. This sequence joins TRBV5-1 and TRBJ1-2; TRBD1 agrees at 7 bases. Trimming removed 0 bases from V and 8 bases from J; junction bases left unmatched: 7. CDR1 and CDR2 (germline): SGHRS, YFSETQ. CDR3 length: 14 amino acids.

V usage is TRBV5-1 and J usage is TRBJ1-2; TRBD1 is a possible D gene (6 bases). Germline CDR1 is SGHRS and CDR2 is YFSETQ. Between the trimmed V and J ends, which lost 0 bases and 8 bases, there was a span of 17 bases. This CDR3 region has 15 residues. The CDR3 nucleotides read TGCGCCAGCAGCTTGGGGCAGGGGAAGGATTGGGGCTACACCTTC. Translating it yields CASSLGQGKDWGYTF.

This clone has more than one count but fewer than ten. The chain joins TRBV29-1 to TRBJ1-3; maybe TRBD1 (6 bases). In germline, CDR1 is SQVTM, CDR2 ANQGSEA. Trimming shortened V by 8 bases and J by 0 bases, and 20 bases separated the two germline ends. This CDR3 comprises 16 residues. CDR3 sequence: CSTHSGARSSGNTIYF. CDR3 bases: TGCAGCACTCATTCAGGGGCGAGGAGCTCTGGAAACACCATATATTTT. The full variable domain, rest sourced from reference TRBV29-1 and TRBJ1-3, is SAVISQKPSRDICQRGTSLTIQCQVDSQVTMMFWYRQQPGQSLTLIATANQGSEATYESGFVIDKFPISRPNLTFSTLTVSNMSPEDSSIYLCSTHSGARSSGNTIYFGEGSWLTVV.

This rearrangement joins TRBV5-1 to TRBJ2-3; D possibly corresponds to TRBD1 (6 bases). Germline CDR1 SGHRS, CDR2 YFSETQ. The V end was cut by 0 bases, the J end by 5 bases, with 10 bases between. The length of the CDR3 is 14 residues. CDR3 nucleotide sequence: TGCGCCAGCAGCTTGGACAGGGAAGGAGATACGCAGTATTTT. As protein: CASSLDREGDTQYF.

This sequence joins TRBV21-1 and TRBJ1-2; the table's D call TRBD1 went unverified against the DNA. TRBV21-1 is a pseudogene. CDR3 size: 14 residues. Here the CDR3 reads CASSKFAHRQGCTF. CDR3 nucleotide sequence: TGTGCCAGCAGCAAATTCGCCCATCGACAGGGGTGCACCTTC.

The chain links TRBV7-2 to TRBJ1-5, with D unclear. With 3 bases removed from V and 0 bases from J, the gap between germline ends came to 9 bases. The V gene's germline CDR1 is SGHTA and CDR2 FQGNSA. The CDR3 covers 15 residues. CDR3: CASSFSDISNQPQHF. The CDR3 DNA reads TGTGCCAGCAGCTTTTCCGACATTAGCAATCAGCCCCAGCATTTT.

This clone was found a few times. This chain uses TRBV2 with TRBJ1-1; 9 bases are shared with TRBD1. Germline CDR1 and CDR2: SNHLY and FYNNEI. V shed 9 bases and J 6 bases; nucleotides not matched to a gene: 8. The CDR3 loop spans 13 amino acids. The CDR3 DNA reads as TGTGCCAGGGGTGACAGGGGGGTGCCTGAAGCTTTCTTT. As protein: CARGDRGVPEAFF.

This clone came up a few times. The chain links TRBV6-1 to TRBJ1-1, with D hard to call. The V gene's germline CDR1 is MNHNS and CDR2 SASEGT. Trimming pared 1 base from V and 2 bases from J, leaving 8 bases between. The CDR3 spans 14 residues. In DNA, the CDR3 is TGTGCCAGCAGTGAAGGACACGGAAACACTGAAGCTTTCTTT. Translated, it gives CASSEGHGNTEAFF.

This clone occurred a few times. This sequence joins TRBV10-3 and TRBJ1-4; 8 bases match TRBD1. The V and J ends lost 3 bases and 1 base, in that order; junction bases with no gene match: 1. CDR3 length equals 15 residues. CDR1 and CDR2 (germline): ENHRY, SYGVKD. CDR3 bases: TGTGCCATCAGTGACAGGGGGCAAACTAATGAAAAACTGTTTTTT. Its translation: CAISDRGQTNEKLFF.

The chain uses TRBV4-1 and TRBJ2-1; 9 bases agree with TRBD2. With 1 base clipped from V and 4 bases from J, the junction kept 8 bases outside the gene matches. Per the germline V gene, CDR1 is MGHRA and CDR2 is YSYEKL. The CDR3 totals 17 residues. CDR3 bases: TGCGCCAGCAGCCAAGGCCAGGGGCGGGGGGGATACAATGAGCAGTTCTTC. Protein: CASSQGQGRGGYNEQFF.

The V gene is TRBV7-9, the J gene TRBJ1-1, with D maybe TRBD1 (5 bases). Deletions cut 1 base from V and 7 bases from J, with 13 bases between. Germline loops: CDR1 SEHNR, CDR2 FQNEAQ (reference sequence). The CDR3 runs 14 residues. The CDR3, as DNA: TGTGCCAGCAGCTTAGGGTTGGGGCGGTATGAAGCTTTCTTT. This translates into CASSLGLGRYEAFF.

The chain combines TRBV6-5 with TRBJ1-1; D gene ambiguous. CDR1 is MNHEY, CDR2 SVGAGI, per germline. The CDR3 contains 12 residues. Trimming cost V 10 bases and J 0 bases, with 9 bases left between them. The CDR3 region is CATRTVNTEAFF. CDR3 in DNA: TGTGCCACCCGAACAGTGAACACTGAAGCTTTCTTT.